This record concerns one TCR beta chain sequence. In its sample, this clonotype was seen many times. Its antigen specificity is not known. Per-nucleotide qualities are absent, and no much larger clonotype sits a single base away. The data were obtained in a study of CD8 T cells in ankylosing spondylitis (dated by TCRdb to 2015 to 2018). For the study in its entirety: To find TCR variants linked to disease, the study profiled T cell receptor beta repertoires in ankylosing spondylitis patients and healthy donors. In total, the full study cohort was made up of 100 to 140 healthy donors and some 26 ankylosing spondylitis patients. Peripheral blood was sampled, and synovial fluid was also collected from ankylosing spondylitis patients. Results the study describes overall, beyond this receptor: Some of the motif variants had been reported before in the synovial fluid and blood of reactive arthritis patients, a finding that suggests common disease-initiation mechanisms. Blood from ankylosing spondylitis patients appeared to be characterized by a TCR beta motif made up of about 8 highly homologous amino acid variants. According to the report, matched synovial fluid samples from ankylosing spondylitis patients were significantly enriched for the disease-linked clones. In peripheral blood, the disease-linked clones were found at relatively low frequencies and had a CD8+ phenotype.

The junction shows trimming of 3 bases on V and 2 bases on J, plus 11 bases between the germline ends. CDR1 is given as SGHRS and CDR2 as YFSETQ, both from the germline V gene. From its cysteine to its phenylalanine, the CDR3 spans 15 amino acids. The retained sequence is limited to the CDR3, 45 bases, with the frame set at the first base. Sequencing was carried out with an Illumina HiSeq 2500. TCR beta libraries were prepared by quantitative 5'-RACE with molecular barcodes. Concerning the study's data processing: A new computational method, built on a probabilistic model of VDJ rearrangement, was used to identify disease-linked TCR variants. The raw public data were reprocessed by TCRdb itself: fastp quality trimming at Q25, MiXCR clonotype calling, in-frame beta chains only. Each record represents a unique CDR3 protein, reported with the most common genes and DNA among its rows. TCRdb, rather than the study authors, made the V and J calls. Across this sample there are around 250,000 distinct CDR3 sequences, with approximately 12% seen only once. The leading ten clones occupy around 6.5% of the sample.

This clonotype was sampled from a male donor with ankylosing spondylitis or in good health (not recorded which). The rearranged chain carries TRBV5-1 and TRBJ2-2; TRBD2 is perhaps the D gene, given 5 matching bases. Sequencing was done on a sample of blood, either unsorted or a sorted T cell fraction (not recorded which). The nucleotides are TGCGCCAGCAGCTGGGGAACGGGAAACACCGGGGAGCTGTTTTTT. The translation is CASSWGTGNTGELFF.